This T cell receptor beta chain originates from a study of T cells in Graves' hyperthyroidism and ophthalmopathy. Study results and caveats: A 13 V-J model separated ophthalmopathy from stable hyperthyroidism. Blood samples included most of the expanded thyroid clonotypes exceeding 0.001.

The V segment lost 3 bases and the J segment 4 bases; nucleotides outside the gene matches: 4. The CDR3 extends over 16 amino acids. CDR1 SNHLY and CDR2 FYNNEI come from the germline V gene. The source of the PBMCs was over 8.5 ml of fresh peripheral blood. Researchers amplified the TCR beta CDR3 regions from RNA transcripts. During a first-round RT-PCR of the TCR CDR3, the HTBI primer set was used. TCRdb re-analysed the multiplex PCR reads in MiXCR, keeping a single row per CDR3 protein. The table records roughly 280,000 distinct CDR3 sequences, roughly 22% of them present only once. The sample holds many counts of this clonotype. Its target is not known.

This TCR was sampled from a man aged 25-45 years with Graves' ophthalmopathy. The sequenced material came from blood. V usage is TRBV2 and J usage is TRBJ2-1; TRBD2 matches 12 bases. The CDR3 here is CASSEVGTSGYNEQFF. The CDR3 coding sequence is TGTGCCAGCAGTGAGGTCGGGACTAGCGGGTACAATGAGCAGTTCTTC.